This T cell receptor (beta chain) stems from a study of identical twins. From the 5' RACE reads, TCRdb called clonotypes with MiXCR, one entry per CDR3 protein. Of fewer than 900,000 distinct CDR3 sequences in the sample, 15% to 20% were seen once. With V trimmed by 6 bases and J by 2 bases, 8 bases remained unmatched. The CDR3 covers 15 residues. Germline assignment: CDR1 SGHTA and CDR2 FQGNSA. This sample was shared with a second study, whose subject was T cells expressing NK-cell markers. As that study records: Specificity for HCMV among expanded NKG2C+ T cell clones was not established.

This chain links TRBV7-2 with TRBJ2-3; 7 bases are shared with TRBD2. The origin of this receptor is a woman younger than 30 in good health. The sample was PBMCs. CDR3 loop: CASSPHRDYTDTQYF. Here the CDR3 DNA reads TGTGCCAGCAGTCCTCACCGGGACTACACAGATACGCAGTATTTT.